The 10 T cell receptor beta chains reported below all come from one sample, sequenced in a study of cytomegalovirus exposure and HLA in healthy donors. The PCR contained 60 Vbeta and 13 Jbeta primers. TCRdb keeps only in-frame clones here, not all; method: immunoSEQ multiplex PCR. This table lists 200,000 or so clones. Sequenced material: PBMCs. The receptor set was obtained from a boy under 18 in good health and CMV-seronegative.

The J gene is TRBJ1-2, the V gene TRBV5-1; D gene ambiguous. V gave up 1 base and J gave up 8 bases, with 15 bases separating them. The CDR3 is made up of 14 amino acids. Germline V gene sequence: CDR1 SGHRS, CDR2 YFSETQ. The DNA for the CDR3 is TGCGCCAGCAGCTTGTCACAGCCCGATCGAGGCTACACCTTC. It translates to CASSLSQPDRGYTF. The full variable domain, completed using reference TRBV5-1 and TRBJ1-2, is KAGVTQTPRYLIKTRGQQVTLSCSPISGHRSVSWYQQTPGQGLQFLFEYFSETQRNKGNFPGRFSGRQFSNSRSEMNVSTLELGDSALYLCASSLSQPDRGYTFGSGTRLTVV.

This chain uses TRBV9 with TRBJ1-2, with a weak D call TRBD1 (5 bases). Germline lookup yields CDR1 SGDLS and CDR2 YYNGEE. V gave up 3 bases and J gave up 7 bases, with 19 bases separating them. The CDR3 is 15 amino acids. CDR3 amino acids: CASSGGVGGALGYTF. CDR3 sequence (DNA): TGTGCCAGCAGCGGAGGGGTCGGGGGTGCCCTTGGCTACACCTTC.

This chain joins TRBV7-9 and TRBJ2-5; D is perhaps TRBD1 (6 bases). This CDR3 spans 13 amino acids. Looked up from germline, CDR1 is SEHNR and CDR2 is FQNEAQ (reference sequence). Trimming pared 5 bases from V and 7 bases from J, leaving 14 bases between. The CDR3 reads CASSPQGLRTQYF. The CDR3 nucleotides read TGTGCCAGCAGCCCACAGGGTTTGAGGACCCAGTACTTC.

V gene TRBV5-8 combines with J gene TRBJ1-5; TRBD1 agrees at 8 bases. The length of the CDR3 is 15 residues. With 3 bases clipped from V and 7 bases from J, the junction kept 9 bases outside the gene matches. The germline CDR1 and CDR2 sequences are SGHTS and YDEGEE. The DNA for the CDR3 is TGTGCCAGCAGCTGGGGGCGGACAGGGAACCAGCCCCAGCATTTT. Translating it yields CASSWGRTGNQPQHF.

The chain has TRBV7-2 and TRBJ2-3; 7 positions agree with TRBD2. This CDR3 contains 15 residues. CDR1 SGHTA and CDR2 FQGNSA come from the germline V gene. Trimming took 4 bases from V and 1 from J; bases not matched to a gene: 5. The CDR3 loop is CASSSPAGRTDTQYF. The CDR3 DNA reads as TGTGCCAGCAGCTCCCCAGCGGGGCGCACAGATACGCAGTATTTT.

V and J are TRBV5-8 and TRBJ2-3; 11 bases fit TRBD2. Unmatched junction bases numbered 3, after V lost 4 bases and J lost 2 bases. This CDR3 has 15 amino acids. CDR1 SGHTS and CDR2 YDEGEE come from the germline V gene. DNA of the CDR3: TGTGCCAGCAGCACGGGACTAGCGGACACAGATACGCAGTATTTT. Protein: CASSTGLADTDTQYF.

This chain joins TRBV5-6 and TRBJ1-3; D is unresolved. The V end lost 1 base, the J end lost 0 bases, and 5 bases lay between the germline ends. Per the germline V gene, CDR1 is SGHDT and CDR2 is YYEEEE. The CDR3 loop spans 14 amino acids. CDR3 DNA: TGTGCCAGCAGCTTGACAGTCTCTGGAAACACCATATATTTT. Translating gives CASSLTVSGNTIYF.

The CDR3 DNA sequence: TGCGCCAGCAGCCAAGAAGGTCCAGCGGGGCGATCAGATACGCAGTATTTT. Amino acids: CASSQEGPAGRSDTQYF. The V and J genes are TRBV4-1 and TRBJ2-3; 7 bases fit TRBD2. V lost 0 bases, J lost 4 bases, and 10 bases stayed unmatched. Germline V gene lookup returns CDR1 MGHRA and CDR2 YSYEKL. The CDR3 covers 17 residues.

The V and J genes are TRBV28 and TRBJ1-2; 9 nucleotides line up with TRBD1. V trimming: 7 bases; J trimming: 5 bases; junction bases outside the gene matches: 8. The length of the CDR3 is 14 residues. Germline CDR1 reads MDHEN; CDR2 reads SYDVKM. CDR3 nucleotide sequence: TGTGCCAGCAACATCGGACAGGGGCTGTATGGCTACACCTTC. Translating gives CASNIGQGLYGYTF.

The V and J genes are TRBV7-6 and TRBJ1-1; D is possibly TRBD1 (5 bases). The CDR3 consists of 15 residues. Trimming stripped 5 bases from V and 0 bases from J, with 13 bases between. The germline V gene has CDR1 SGHVS and CDR2 FNYEAQ. The CDR3 region is CASSGDSSMNTEAFF. The CDR3 DNA sequence: TGTGCCAGCAGCGGGGACTCAAGCATGAACACTGAAGCTTTCTTT. Looking up the rest from reference TRBV7-6 and TRBJ1-1 gives the full variable domain: GAGVSQSPRYKVTKRGQDVALRCDPISGHVSLYWYRQALGQGPEFLTYFNYEAQQDKSGLPNDRFSAERPEGSISTLTIQRTEQRDSAMYRCASSGDSSMNTEAFFGQGTRLTVV.